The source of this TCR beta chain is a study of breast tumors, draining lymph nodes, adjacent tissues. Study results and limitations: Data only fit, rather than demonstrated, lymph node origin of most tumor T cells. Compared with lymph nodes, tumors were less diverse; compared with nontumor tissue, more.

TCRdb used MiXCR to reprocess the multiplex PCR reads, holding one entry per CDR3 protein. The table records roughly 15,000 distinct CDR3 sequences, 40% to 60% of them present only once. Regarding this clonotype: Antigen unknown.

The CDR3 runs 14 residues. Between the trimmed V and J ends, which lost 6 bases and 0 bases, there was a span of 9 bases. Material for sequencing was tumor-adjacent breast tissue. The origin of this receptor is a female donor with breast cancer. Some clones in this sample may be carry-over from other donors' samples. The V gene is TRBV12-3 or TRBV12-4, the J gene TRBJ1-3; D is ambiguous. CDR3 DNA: TGTGCCAGCAGAGAGAGCCTCTCTGGAAACACCATATATTTT. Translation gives CASRESLSGNTIYF.